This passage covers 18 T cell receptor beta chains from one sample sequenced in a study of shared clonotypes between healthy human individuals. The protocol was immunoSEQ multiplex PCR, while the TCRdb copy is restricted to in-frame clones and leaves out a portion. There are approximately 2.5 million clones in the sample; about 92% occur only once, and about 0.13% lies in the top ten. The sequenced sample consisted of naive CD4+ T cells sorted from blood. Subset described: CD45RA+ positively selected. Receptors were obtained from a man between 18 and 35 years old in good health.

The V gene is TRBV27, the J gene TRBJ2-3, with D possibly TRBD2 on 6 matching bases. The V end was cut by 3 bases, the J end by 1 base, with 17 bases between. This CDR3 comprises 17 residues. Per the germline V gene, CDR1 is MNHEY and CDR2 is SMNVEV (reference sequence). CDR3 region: CASSLRSGGAGTDTQYF. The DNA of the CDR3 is TGTGCCAGCAGTTTGCGTTCCGGGGGAGCTGGCACAGATACGCAGTATTTT.

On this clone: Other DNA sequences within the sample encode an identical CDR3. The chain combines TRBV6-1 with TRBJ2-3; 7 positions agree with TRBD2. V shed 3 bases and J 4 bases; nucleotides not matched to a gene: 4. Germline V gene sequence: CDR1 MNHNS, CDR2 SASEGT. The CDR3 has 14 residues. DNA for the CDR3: TGTGCCAGCAGTGATTCGGGGGGAGCAGATACGCAGTATTTT. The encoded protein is CASSDSGGADTQYF.

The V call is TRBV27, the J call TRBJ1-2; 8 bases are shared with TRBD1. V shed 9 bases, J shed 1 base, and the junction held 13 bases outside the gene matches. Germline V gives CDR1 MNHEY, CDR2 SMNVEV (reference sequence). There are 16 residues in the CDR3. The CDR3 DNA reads TGTGCCAGTCGGGGACAGGTAAAGAAGAGTAACTATGGCTACACCTTC. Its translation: CASRGQVKKSNYGYTF.

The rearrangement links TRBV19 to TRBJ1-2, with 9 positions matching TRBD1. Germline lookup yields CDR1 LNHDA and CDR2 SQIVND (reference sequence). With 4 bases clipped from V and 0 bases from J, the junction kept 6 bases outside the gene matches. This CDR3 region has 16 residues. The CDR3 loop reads CASSTWTGATNYGYTF. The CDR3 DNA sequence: TGTGCCAGTAGTACCTGGACAGGGGCCACTAACTATGGCTACACCTTC.

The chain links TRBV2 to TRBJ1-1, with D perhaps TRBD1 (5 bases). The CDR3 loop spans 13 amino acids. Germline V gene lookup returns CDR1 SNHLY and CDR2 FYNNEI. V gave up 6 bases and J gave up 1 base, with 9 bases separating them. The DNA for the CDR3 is TGTGCCAGCAGGACGACAGCGAACACTGAAGCTTTCTTT. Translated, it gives CASRTTANTEAFF.

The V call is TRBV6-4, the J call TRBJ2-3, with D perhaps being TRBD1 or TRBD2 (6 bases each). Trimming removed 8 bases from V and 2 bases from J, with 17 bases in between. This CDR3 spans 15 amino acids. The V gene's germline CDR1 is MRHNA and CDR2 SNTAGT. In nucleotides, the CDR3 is TGTGCCAGCCGAAGTGTCGGGGGCCACACAGATACGCAGTATTTT. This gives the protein CASRSVGGHTDTQYF.

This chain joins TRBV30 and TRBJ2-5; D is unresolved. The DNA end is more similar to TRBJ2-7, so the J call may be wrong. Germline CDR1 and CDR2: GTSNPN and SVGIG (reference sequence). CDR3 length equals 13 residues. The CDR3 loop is CAWSDTPIYEQYF. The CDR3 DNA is TGTGCCTGGAGCGATACTCCGATCTACGAGCAGTACTTC.

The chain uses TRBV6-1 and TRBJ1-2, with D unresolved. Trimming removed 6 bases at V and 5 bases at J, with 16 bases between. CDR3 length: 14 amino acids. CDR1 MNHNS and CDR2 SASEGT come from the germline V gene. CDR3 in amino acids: CASSQSRPVYGYTF. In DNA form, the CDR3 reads TGTGCCAGCAGCCAGAGTCGACCGGTTTATGGCTACACCTTC.

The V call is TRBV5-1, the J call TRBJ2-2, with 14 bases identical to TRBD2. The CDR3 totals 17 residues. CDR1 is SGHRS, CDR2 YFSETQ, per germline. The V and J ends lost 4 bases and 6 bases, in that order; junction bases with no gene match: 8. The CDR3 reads CASSDRLAGGLAGELFF. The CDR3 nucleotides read TGCGCCAGCAGCGACCGACTAGCGGGGGGGCTTGCCGGGGAGCTGTTTTTT.

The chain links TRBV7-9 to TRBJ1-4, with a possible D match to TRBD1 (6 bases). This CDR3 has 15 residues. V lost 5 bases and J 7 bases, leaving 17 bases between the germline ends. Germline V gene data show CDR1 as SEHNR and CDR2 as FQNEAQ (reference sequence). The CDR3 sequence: CASSLPPGGVEKLFF. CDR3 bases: TGTGCCAGCAGCCTTCCTCCGGGGGGCGTTGAAAAACTGTTTTTT.

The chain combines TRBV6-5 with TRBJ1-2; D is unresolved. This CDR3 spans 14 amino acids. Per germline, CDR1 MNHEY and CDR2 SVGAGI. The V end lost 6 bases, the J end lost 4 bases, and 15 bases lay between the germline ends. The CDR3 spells CASSPSQARYGYTF. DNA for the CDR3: TGTGCCAGCAGCCCCTCGCAGGCTCGCTATGGCTACACCTTC.

The CDR3 DNA sequence: TGTGCCAGCAGCTTCTACCCCGGGACTAGCGGAGGGGGGGGCTACAATGAGCAGTTCTTC. Amino acids: CASSFYPGTSGGGGYNEQFF. V and J are TRBV9 and TRBJ2-1; TRBD2 matches at 11 bases. The germline V gene has CDR1 SGDLS and CDR2 YYNGEE. CDR3 length: 20 residues. V lost 4 bases, J lost 3 bases, and 18 bases stayed unmatched.

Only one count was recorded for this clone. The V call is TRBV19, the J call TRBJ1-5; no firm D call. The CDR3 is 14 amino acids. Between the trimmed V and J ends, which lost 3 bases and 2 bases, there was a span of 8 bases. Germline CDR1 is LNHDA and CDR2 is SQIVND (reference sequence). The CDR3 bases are TGTGCCAGTAGTATTATCTCCGGCAATCAGCCCCAGCATTTT. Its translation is CASSIISGNQPQHF.

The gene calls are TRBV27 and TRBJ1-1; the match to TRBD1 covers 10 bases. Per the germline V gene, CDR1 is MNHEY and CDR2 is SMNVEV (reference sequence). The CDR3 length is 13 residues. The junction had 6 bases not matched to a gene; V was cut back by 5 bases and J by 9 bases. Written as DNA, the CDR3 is TGTGCCAGCAGTCCGAGGGACAGGGGTCAAGCTTTCTTT. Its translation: CASSPRDRGQAFF.

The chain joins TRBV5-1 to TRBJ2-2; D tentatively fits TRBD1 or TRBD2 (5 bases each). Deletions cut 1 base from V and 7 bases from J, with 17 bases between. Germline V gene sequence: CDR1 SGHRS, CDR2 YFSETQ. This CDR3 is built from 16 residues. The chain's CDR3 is CASSLLTGTNGGELFF. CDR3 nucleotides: TGCGCCAGCAGCTTGCTTACGGGGACGAACGGCGGGGAGCTGTTTTTT.

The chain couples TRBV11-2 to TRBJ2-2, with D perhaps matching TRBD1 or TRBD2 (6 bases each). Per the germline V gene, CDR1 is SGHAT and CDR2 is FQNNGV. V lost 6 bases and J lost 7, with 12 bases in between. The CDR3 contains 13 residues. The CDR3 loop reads CASRRGGGGELFF. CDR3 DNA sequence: TGTGCCAGCAGAAGAGGGGGAGGCGGGGAGCTGTTTTTT. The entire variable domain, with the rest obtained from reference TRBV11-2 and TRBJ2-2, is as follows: EAGVAQSPRYKIIEKRQSVAFWCNPISGHATLYWYQQILGQGPKLLIQFQNNGVVDDSQLPKDRFSAERLKGVDSTLKIQPAKLEDSAVYLCASRRGGGGELFFGEGSRLTVL.

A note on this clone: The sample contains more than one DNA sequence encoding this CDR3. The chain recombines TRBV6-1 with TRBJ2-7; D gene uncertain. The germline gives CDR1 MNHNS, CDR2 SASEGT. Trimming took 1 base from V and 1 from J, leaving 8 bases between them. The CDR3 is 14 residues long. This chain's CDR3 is CASSEGGSSYEQYF. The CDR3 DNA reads TGTGCCAGCAGTGAAGGAGGCTCTTCCTACGAGCAGTACTTC.

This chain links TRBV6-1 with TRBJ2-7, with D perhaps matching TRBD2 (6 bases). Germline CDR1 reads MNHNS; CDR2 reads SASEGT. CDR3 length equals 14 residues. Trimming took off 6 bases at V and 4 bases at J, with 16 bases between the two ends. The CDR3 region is CASRVAVAVYEQYF. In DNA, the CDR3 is TGTGCCAGCAGGGTAGCGGTCGCGGTTTACGAGCAGTACTTC.